Below, 20 T cell receptor beta chains from the same sample are listed, as sequenced in a study of T-cell memory formation after mild COVID-19. Each CDR3 protein is one row after TCRdb ran MiXCR on the 5' RACE reads. The sample lists around 110,000 distinct CDR3 sequences, around 15% occurring once. Sequenced: PBMCs or a T cell subset sorted from them (not recorded which). Receptors were obtained from an adult woman who had mild COVID-19 (a few samples of this study predate the infection). Cell type and time point are not known.

This clonotype appeared many times. This chain uses TRBV5-1 with TRBJ2-5; tentatively, D is TRBD1 (6 bases). CDR1 is SGHRS and CDR2 is YFSETQ in the germline V gene. With 1 base removed from V and 4 bases from J, the gap between germline ends came to 17 bases. This CDR3 is built from 16 residues. The CDR3 coding sequence is TGCGCCAGCAGCTTGAGGCAGGGGTTTCAGGGAGAGACCCAGTACTTC. Translated: CASSLRQGFQGETQYF.

This clonotype was picked up a small number of times. The chain recombines TRBV12-3 or TRBV12-4 with TRBJ1-4, with 9 bases fitting TRBD1. This CDR3 is 17 amino acids long. V lost 5 bases and J lost 6; bases outside the gene matches: 13. CDR3: CASSRRHRGPDDEKLFF. CDR3 in DNA: TGTGCCAGCAGTCGGAGACACAGGGGGCCAGATGATGAAAAACTGTTTTTT.

This clonotype was observed a handful of times. The genes are TRBV14 and TRBJ2-1; D is ambiguous. The CDR3 runs 19 residues. V gave up 0 bases and J gave up 6 bases, with 24 bases separating them. In germline, CDR1 is SGHDN, CDR2 FVKESK. The CDR3 DNA is TGTGCCAGCAGCCAAGATGCCCGCGAGGTGAAGGTGGTGGCCAATGAGCAGTTCTTC. It specifies CASSQDAREVKVVANEQFF.

The chain couples TRBV20-1 to TRBJ1-4; tentatively, D is TRBD1 (5 bases). This CDR3 region has 13 residues. V was trimmed by 6 bases and J by 8 bases, leaving 16 bases between them. Germline V gives CDR1 DFQATT, CDR2 SNEGSKA (reference sequence). The CDR3 DNA reads as TGCAGTGCCGGTGGGGGGAGATGCGAAAAACTGTTTTTT. It is translated as CSAGGGRCEKLFF.

This clonotype was seen a handful of times. V gene TRBV20-1 combines with J gene TRBJ2-3, with 7 bases aligning to TRBD2. Germline loops: CDR1 DFQATT, CDR2 SNEGSKA (reference sequence). This CDR3 spans 16 amino acids. V lost 0 bases and J lost 4; bases outside the gene matches: 10. CDR3 sequence (DNA): TGCAGTGCTAGAGATGGTACTAGCGACGTGGCAGATACGCAGTATTTT. Protein: CSARDGTSDVADTQYF.

The chain is built from TRBV10-3 and TRBJ1-2, with D perhaps matching TRBD1 (6 bases). V lost 0 bases and J lost 8, with 16 bases in between. The CDR3 has 15 residues. Germline V gene lookup returns CDR1 ENHRY and CDR2 SYGVKD. CDR3 DNA sequence: TGTGCCATCAGTGAGTCCCCTCTGGGGGCGGAGGGCTACACCTTC. It specifies CAISESPLGAEGYTF.

The CDR3 sequence: CSARDVGQSRFGTEAFF. CDR3 DNA sequence: TGCAGTGCTAGAGATGTCGGACAGTCGAGGTTCGGCACTGAAGCTTTCTTT. The rearrangement links TRBV20-1 to TRBJ1-1; maybe TRBD1 (6 bases). This CDR3 spans 17 amino acids. The V end lost 0 bases, the J end lost 4 bases, and 21 bases lay between the germline ends. Per the germline V gene, CDR1 is DFQATT and CDR2 is SNEGSKA (reference sequence).

V usage is TRBV6-5 and J usage is TRBJ1-1, with 8 bases fitting TRBD1. Germline V gene lookup returns CDR1 MNHEY and CDR2 SVGAGI. Trimming took 0 bases from V and 4 from J; bases not matched to a gene: 4. The CDR3 spans 15 residues. The DNA for the CDR3 is TGTGCCAGCAGTTACTCCGGACAGGGCGGCACTGAAGCTTTCTTT. Translating gives CASSYSGQGGTEAFF.

This clonotype was observed a handful of times. The rearrangement links TRBV4-1 to TRBJ2-1; 9 nucleotides line up with TRBD2. The trim removed 0 bases at V and 9 bases at J, leaving 3 bases unmatched. This CDR3 is 14 amino acids long. Germline V gene sequence: CDR1 MGHRA, CDR2 YSYEKL. The CDR3 sequence: CASSQEGRGGEQFF. The CDR3 DNA reads as TGCGCCAGCAGCCAAGAGGGGCGGGGGGGTGAGCAGTTCTTC.

The rearrangement joins TRBV6-5 to TRBJ2-1; D may be TRBD2 (6 bases). Per germline, CDR1 MNHEY and CDR2 SVGAGI. Between the trimmed V and J ends, which lost 0 bases and 7 bases, there was a span of 16 bases. The length of the CDR3 is 16 residues. The CDR3 DNA reads as TGTGCCAGCAGTTACTCGATCGCGGGAAGGGTGAATGAGCAGTTCTTC. Amino acid sequence: CASSYSIAGRVNEQFF.

The chain is built from TRBV7-8 and TRBJ2-2, with D perhaps TRBD2 (7 bases). V was pared by 6 bases and J by 6 bases, with 23 bases between. The CDR3 length is 17 residues. The germline gives CDR1 SGHVS, CDR2 FQNEAQ. CDR3 nucleotides: TGTGCCAGCAGTTCAATCTTGGGGGGGCTAAGGTCCGGGGAGCTGTTTTTT. It specifies CASSSILGGLRSGELFF. Looking up the rest from reference TRBV7-8 and TRBJ2-2 gives the full variable domain: GAGVSQSPRYKVAKRGQDVALRCDPISGHVSLFWYQQALGQGPEFLTYFQNEAQLDKSGLPSDRFFAERPEGSVSTLKIQRTQQEDSAVYLCASSSILGGLRSGELFFGEGSRLTVL.

This clonotype was seen a handful of times. V is TRBV24-1 and J is TRBJ2-1, with D possibly matching TRBD2 (5 bases). The CDR3 covers 12 residues. Trimming removed 3 bases from V and 8 bases from J, with 7 bases in between. The V gene's germline CDR1 is KGHDR and CDR2 SFDVKD. The CDR3 spells CATSDLGDEQFF. As DNA, the CDR3 is TGTGCCACCAGTGATCTCGGGGATGAGCAGTTCTTC.

Only a few counts were recorded for this clonotype. V and J are TRBV9 and TRBJ1-5; D is possibly TRBD1 (5 bases). CDR3 length equals 14 residues. Deletions cut 3 bases from V and 5 bases from J, with 12 bases between. The germline V gene encodes CDR1 SGDLS and CDR2 YYNGEE. In DNA form, the CDR3 reads TGTGCCAGCAGCGACGGGGGGGTTGATCAGCCCCAGCATTTT. Its translation is CASSDGGVDQPQHF.

The chain links TRBV7-9 to TRBJ2-3, with TRBD2 matching 13 bases. Germline lookup yields CDR1 SEHNR and CDR2 FQNEAQ (reference sequence). Germline trimming cut 6 bases from V and 5 bases from J; bases unmatched to any gene: 11. The CDR3 spans 17 residues. This CDR3 reads CASRIKGLAGQGDTQYF. The CDR3 nucleotides read TGTGCCAGCAGGATCAAGGGACTAGCGGGACAGGGAGATACGCAGTATTTT.

This clonotype came up a few times. V gene TRBV11-1 combines with J gene TRBJ2-7; D unresolved. V lost 6 bases and J lost 1, with 16 bases in between. The CDR3 runs to 15 residues. The germline V gene has CDR1 SGHAT and CDR2 FQDESV (reference sequence). The CDR3 loop reads CASSPWTSRSYEQYF. The CDR3 DNA follows: TGTGCCAGCAGTCCATGGACGTCACGTTCCTACGAGCAGTACTTC.

This clonotype has only a few counts. The CDR3 DNA follows: TGTGCCAGCAGCTTAGGGCCAGGGGTGGTAAACGAGCAGTACTTC. It translates to CASSLGPGVVNEQYF. This chain uses TRBV7-9 with TRBJ2-7; D is possibly TRBD1 (6 bases). The CDR3 consists of 15 residues. Germline V gene lookup returns CDR1 SEHNR and CDR2 FQNEAQ (reference sequence). Trimming took off 1 base at V and 5 bases at J, with 15 bases between the two ends.

This clonotype turned up a few times. The gene calls are TRBV5-6 and TRBJ1-1, with D perhaps matching TRBD1 (5 bases). This CDR3 region has 14 residues. Germline assignment: CDR1 SGHDT and CDR2 YYEEEE. Trimming cost V 0 bases and J 4 bases, with 10 bases left between them. CDR3 loop: CASSLGIGGTEAFF. In DNA, the CDR3 is TGTGCCAGCAGCTTGGGAATTGGGGGCACTGAAGCTTTCTTT. Combining the CDR3 with reference TRBV5-6 and TRBJ1-1 gives the whole variable domain DAGVTQSPTHLIKTRGQQVTLRCSPKSGHDTVSWYQQALGQGPQFIFQYYEEEERQRGNFPDRFSGHQFPNYSSELNVNALLLGDSALYLCASSLGIGGTEAFFGQGTRLTVV.

This clonotype was seen a handful of times. This chain joins TRBV29-1 and TRBJ2-7, with 7 bases aligning to TRBD1. The CDR3 consists of 13 residues. In germline, CDR1 is SQVTM, CDR2 ANQGSEA. The junction had 2 bases not matched to a gene; V was cut back by 1 base and J by 2 bases. The CDR3 region has the DNA TGCAGCGTTGAAGGGACAGGACCCTACGAGCAGTACTTC. This encodes CSVEGTGPYEQYF.

In this sample, this clonotype turned up a few times. This chain connects TRBV20-1 to TRBJ2-1; no clear D gene. Germline CDR1 is DFQATT and CDR2 is SNEGSKA (reference sequence). Trimming left V 3 bases short and J 6 bases short, with 6 bases between. CDR3 length: 11 residues. CDR3 sequence (DNA): TGCAGTGCTAGTCTCGGCAATGAGCAGTTCTTC. Its translation is CSASLGNEQFF.

A few counts support this clonotype. The chain links TRBV7-8 to TRBJ2-3; D assignment may be TRBD1 or TRBD2 (6 bases each). Germline V CDR1 and CDR2: SGHVS, FQNEAQ. The CDR3 is made up of 17 amino acids. Trimming shortened V by 2 bases and J by 5 bases, and 20 bases separated the two germline ends. As DNA, the CDR3 is TGTGCCAGCAGCTTAAGGGGGGTACCCAAACGGGGAGATACGCAGTATTTT. Translated: CASSLRGVPKRGDTQYF.